The 21 T cell receptor beta chains below were found in one sample sequenced in a study of CD8 T cells in ankylosing spondylitis. Points from the study as a whole: One TCR beta motif, made up of eight highly homologous variants, appeared characteristic of ankylosing spondylitis blood.

TCRdb independently ran MiXCR on the 5' RACE reads; one entry per CDR3 protein. This sample has about 750,000 distinct CDR3 sequences, with over 15% found just once. These receptors are not linked to any known antigen. Sequencing was carried out using blood, either unsorted or a sorted T cell fraction (not recorded which). The receptors come from a male donor with ankylosing spondylitis.

This clonotype was counted at least ten times. The chain couples TRBV5-6 to TRBJ1-2; 8 bases are shared with TRBD1. V lost 3 bases to trimming and J lost 4 bases; unmatched junction nucleotides: 8. Germline V gene sequence: CDR1 SGHDT, CDR2 YYEEEE. This CDR3 comprises 15 residues. The CDR3: CASSSDGQGLYGYTF. CDR3 in DNA: TGTGCCAGCAGCTCGGACGGACAGGGCCTCTATGGCTACACCTTC.

The rearrangement joins TRBV4-2 to TRBJ1-1, with D tentatively TRBD1 (5 bases). Per the germline V gene, CDR1 is LGHNA and CDR2 is YNFKEQ. V was pared by 4 bases and J by 11 bases, with 23 bases between. The CDR3 loop spans 15 amino acids. The CDR3 nucleotides read TGTGCCAGCAGCCCCAATTGGGACCCTTCCAGCGGGGCTTTCTTT. Protein product: CASSPNWDPSSGAFF.

This clonotype was counted between two and nine times. This chain links TRBV18 with TRBJ2-1, with 7 bases identical to TRBD2. Losses at the gene ends were 8 bases for V and 5 bases for J; bases not matched to a gene: 15. The CDR3 extends over 16 amino acids. CDR1 is KGHSH, CDR2 LQKENI, per germline. CDR3 nucleotides: TGTGCCAGCCGACCGACCGTGGCGGGAGACAACAATGAGCAGTTCTTC. As protein: CASRPTVAGDNNEQFF. The full variable domain, rest sourced from reference TRBV18 and TRBJ2-1, is NAGVMQNPRHLVRRRGQEARLRCSPMKGHSHVYWYRQLPEEGLKFMVYLQKENIIDESGMPKERFSAEFPKEGPSILRIQQVVRGDSAAYFCASRPTVAGDNNEQFFGPGTRLTVL.

Ten or more counts support this clonotype. This chain uses TRBV7-2 with TRBJ1-1; D gene unclear. Germline CDR1 is SGHTA and CDR2 is FQGNSA. Trimming removed 1 base at V and 2 bases at J, with 8 bases between. This CDR3 has 14 residues. As DNA, the CDR3 is TGTGCCAGCAGCTTAGACCCAACTAACACTGAAGCTTTCTTT. It translates to CASSLDPTNTEAFF.

This chain connects TRBV7-9 to TRBJ2-5, with D perhaps TRBD1 (5 bases). This CDR3 contains 15 residues. V was clipped by 4 bases and J by 1 base, with 13 bases between them. Germline V gene sequence: CDR1 SEHNR, CDR2 FQNEAQ (reference sequence). The CDR3 DNA follows: TGTGCCAGCAGCTCCTTCAGGGCCTCCCAAGAGACCCAGTACTTC. Protein: CASSSFRASQETQYF.

The rearrangement joins TRBV4-1 to TRBJ2-5; D remains unclear. The CDR3 is made up of 14 amino acids. The germline V gene encodes CDR1 MGHRA and CDR2 YSYEKL. With 0 bases removed from V and 0 bases from J, the gap between germline ends came to 5 bases. Written as DNA, the CDR3 is TGCGCCAGCAGCCAAGAACCGTACCAAGAGACCCAGTACTTC. It translates to CASSQEPYQETQYF.

This chain uses TRBV27 with TRBJ2-7; no clear D gene. This CDR3 is 16 amino acids long. Germline V gene data show CDR1 as MNHEY and CDR2 as SMNVEV (reference sequence). The ends were cut back, 0 bases at V and 3 bases at J, with 15 bases in the middle. In nucleotides, the CDR3 is TGTGCCAGCAGTTTATCCCGGAGAGGCCAGAGCTACGAGCAGTACTTC. This sequence encodes CASSLSRRGQSYEQYF.

J is TRBJ2-7 and V is TRBV7-2; TRBD2 matches at 10 bases. The CDR3 runs to 15 residues. Per the germline V gene, CDR1 is SGHTA and CDR2 is FQGNSA. The V and J ends lost 5 bases and 4 bases, in that order; junction bases with no gene match: 8. In DNA form, the CDR3 reads TGTGCCAGCAGCCCTCCGGCTAGCGGGGGATACGAGCAGTACTTC. Its protein product is CASSPPASGGYEQYF.

As DNA, the CDR3 is TGTGCCAGCAAAGCCACCGGGACAGCGTCCAACGAGCAGTACTTC. Translated, it gives CASKATGTASNEQYF. The rearrangement joins TRBV28 to TRBJ2-7; 7 bases map to TRBD1. The J segment lost 5 bases and the V segment lost 7 bases, leaving 14 bases of the junction unmatched. This CDR3 is built from 15 residues. Germline V gene data show CDR1 as MDHEN and CDR2 as SYDVKM.

J is TRBJ1-4 and V is TRBV12-3 or TRBV12-4; D not resolved. Trimming cost V 4 bases and J 4 bases, with 10 bases left between them. The length of the CDR3 is 14 residues. This CDR3 is CASSSGPNNEKLFF. The CDR3 region has the DNA TGTGCCAGCAGTTCGGGCCCGAATAATGAAAAACTGTTTTTT.

The genes are TRBV5-1 and TRBJ2-3; 12 bases align to TRBD2. Germline CDR1 is SGHRS and CDR2 is YFSETQ. V was clipped by 3 bases and J by 5 bases; unmatched bases: 10. The CDR3 extends over 17 amino acids. The chain's CDR3 is CASSSTPSGGAGDTQYF. The CDR3 bases are TGCGCCAGCAGCTCCACCCCTAGCGGGGGGGCGGGAGATACGCAGTATTTT. The full variable domain, rest sourced from reference TRBV5-1 and TRBJ2-3, is KAGVTQTPRYLIKTRGQQVTLSCSPISGHRSVSWYQQTPGQGLQFLFEYFSETQRNKGNFPGRFSGRQFSNSRSEMNVSTLELGDSALYLCASSSTPSGGAGDTQYFGPGTRLTVL.

The sample holds a few counts of this clonotype. The V and J genes are TRBV20-1 and TRBJ1-1; possibly TRBD1 for D (5 bases). This CDR3 has 14 residues. Trimming stripped 6 bases from V and 3 bases from J, with 17 bases between. Germline CDR1 reads DFQATT; CDR2 reads SNEGSKA (reference sequence). CDR3: CSATAGATHTEAFF. The CDR3 DNA follows: TGCAGTGCGACCGCCGGGGCTACTCACACTGAAGCTTTCTTT.

This clonotype was observed a handful of times. The chain carries TRBV12-3 or TRBV12-4 and TRBJ1-2; D gene uncertain. The CDR3 is 14 amino acids. Trimming pared 5 bases from V and 2 bases from J, leaving 12 bases between. The CDR3 loop reads CASSPVGPNYGYTF. The CDR3 DNA sequence: TGTGCCAGCAGTCCCGTGGGTCCGAACTATGGCTACACCTTC.

This clonotype was counted only a few times. The chain employs TRBV20-1 and TRBJ2-1, with TRBD1 matching over 10 bases. Germline V gene sequence: CDR1 DFQATT, CDR2 SNEGSKA (reference sequence). Unmatched junction bases numbered 8, after V lost 6 bases and J lost 6 bases. The CDR3 loop spans 14 amino acids. CDR3 bases: TGCAGTGCCGGAATCCGGACAGGGGGCAATGAGCAGTTCTTC. The encoded protein is CSAGIRTGGNEQFF.

The table lists this clonotype with many counts. The chain couples TRBV7-2 to TRBJ1-4; 8 nucleotides agree with TRBD1. The CDR3 has 14 residues. The V segment lost 3 bases and the J segment 5 bases; nucleotides outside the gene matches: 2. In germline, CDR1 is SGHTA, CDR2 FQGNSA. This CDR3 is CASSFRGPNEKLFF. The DNA of the CDR3 is TGTGCCAGCAGCTTCAGGGGGCCGAATGAAAAACTGTTTTTT. The full variable domain, rest sourced from reference TRBV7-2 and TRBJ1-4, is GAGVSQSPSNKVTEKGKDVELRCDPISGHTALYWYRQSLGQGLEFLIYFQGNSAPDKSGLPSDRFSAERTGGSVSTLTIQRTQQEDSAVYLCASSFRGPNEKLFFGSGTQLSVL.

The gene calls are TRBV2 and TRBJ1-2; D remains ambiguous. V was shortened by 6 bases and J by 5 bases, with 7 bases between the two germline ends. Germline CDR1 reads SNHLY; CDR2 reads FYNNEI. There are 11 residues in the CDR3. The DNA of the CDR3 is TGTGCCAGCAGCGGAAAATATGGCTACACCTTC. Its protein is CASSGKYGYTF.

The V gene is TRBV16, the J gene TRBJ2-7; TRBD2 might be the D (6 bases). The germline CDR1 and CDR2 sequences are KGHSY and FQNENV. The CDR3 totals 16 residues. V dropped 1 base and J dropped 2 bases, with 15 bases sitting between them. CDR3 residues: CASSQWRVQGPYEQYF. In DNA, the CDR3 is TGTGCCAGCAGCCAATGGAGGGTGCAGGGCCCCTACGAGCAGTACTTC.

This clonotype turned up a few times. V usage is TRBV7-9 and J usage is TRBJ1-1, with TRBD1 matching 7 bases. CDR1 and CDR2 from the germline V gene are SEHNR and FQNEAQ (reference sequence). The CDR3 consists of 15 residues. Germline trimming cut 5 bases from V and 1 base from J; bases unmatched to any gene: 7. CDR3 sequence: CASSLYRTGNTEAFF. CDR3 DNA sequence: TGTGCCAGCAGCCTCTACAGGACAGGGAACACTGAAGCTTTCTTT.

This clonotype was seen only a few times. The genes are TRBV4-1 and TRBJ2-1; D gene unclear. V was trimmed by 0 bases and J by 7 bases, leaving 13 bases between them. The CDR3 has 15 amino acids. Germline V gives CDR1 MGHRA, CDR2 YSYEKL. This CDR3 reads CASSQDRSFRNEQFF. CDR3 nucleotide sequence: TGCGCCAGCAGCCAAGATCGGAGTTTTAGAAATGAGCAGTTCTTC.

The J gene is TRBJ1-6, the V gene TRBV12-3 or TRBV12-4; TRBD1 agrees at 9 bases. The CDR3 is made up of 14 amino acids. With 2 bases clipped from V and 14 bases from J, the junction kept 7 bases outside the gene matches. The CDR3 nucleotides are TGTGCCAGCAGTTTACAGGGACAGGGCTATTCCCTCCACTTT. This encodes CASSLQGQGYSLHF.

The sample holds a few counts of this clonotype. The chain links TRBV7-9 to TRBJ2-3; 13 bases fit TRBD2. Germline lookup yields CDR1 SEHNR and CDR2 FQNEAQ (reference sequence). The CDR3 sequence is 17 residues long. J lost 4 bases, V lost 6 bases, and 10 bases had no gene match. CDR3 in amino acids: CASSHPGLAGPADTQYF. The CDR3 DNA is TGTGCCAGCAGTCATCCGGGACTAGCGGGACCTGCAGATACGCAGTATTTT.